The 12 T cell receptor beta chains below come from one sample, sequenced in a study of cytomegalovirus exposure and HLA in healthy donors. The PCR made use of 60 Vbeta and 13 Jbeta primers. This table comes from immunoSEQ multiplex PCR, and its TCRdb copy is limited to in-frame clones, with some not included. The sample lists some 130,000 clones, about 80% occurring once. Source material: PBMCs. The receptors shown here come from a man aged 25 to 40 in good health and CMV-seronegative.

J is TRBJ1-1 and V is TRBV25-1; TRBD1 matches at 7 bases. CDR1 MGHDK and CDR2 SYGVNS come from the germline V gene. CDR3 size: 16 residues. V shed 3 bases, J shed 0 bases, and the junction held 7 bases outside the gene matches. The CDR3 nucleotides are TGTGCCAGCAGTGAGGGCGGGACAGTCTTGAACACTGAAGCTTTCTTT. Its translation: CASSEGGTVLNTEAFF. Full variable domain (outside the CDR3, taken from reference TRBV25-1 and TRBJ1-1): EADIYQTPRYLVIGTGKKITLECSQTMGHDKMYWYQQDPGMELHLIHYSYGVNSTEKGDLSSESTVSRIRTEHFPLTLESARPSHTSQYLCASSEGGTVLNTEAFFGQGTRLTVV.

The chain has TRBV5-1 and TRBJ2-3; 8 bases map to TRBD2. This CDR3 has 15 residues. The germline V gene encodes CDR1 SGHRS and CDR2 YFSETQ. Germline trimming cut 4 bases from V and 4 bases from J; bases unmatched to any gene: 8. CDR3 nucleotide sequence: TGCGCCAGCAGCGGAGGACTAGCAGGGCCAGATACGCAGTATTTT. It yields the protein CASSGGLAGPDTQYF.

On this clone itself: Other nucleotide sequences in the sample specify the same CDR3. The rearrangement joins TRBV28 to TRBJ1-2; the D gene is possibly TRBD1 (6 bases). The V gene's germline CDR1 is MDHEN and CDR2 SYDVKM. This CDR3 is built from 13 residues. The V end was cut by 4 bases, the J end by 4 bases, with 10 bases between. CDR3 nucleotides: TGTGCCAGCAGTTCACAGGGCCCCTATGGCTACACCTTC. Residues: CASSSQGPYGYTF.

The chain is built from TRBV6-6 and TRBJ2-7; the match to TRBD1 covers 9 bases. V was clipped by 6 bases and J by 6 bases; unmatched bases: 9. The CDR3 length is 14 residues. The germline V gene encodes CDR1 MNHNY and CDR2 SVGAGI (reference sequence). DNA for the CDR3: TGTGCCAGCAGGTGGGGACAGGGTAACGGCGAGCAGTACTTC. Translated, it gives CASRWGQGNGEQYF.

The J gene is TRBJ2-3, the V gene TRBV7-9; TRBD2 agrees at 14 bases. In germline, CDR1 is SEHNR, CDR2 FQNEAQ (reference sequence). This CDR3 contains 16 residues. V dropped 1 base and J dropped 5; count of bases not matched to a gene: 2. This CDR3 reads CASSLDGLAGGDTQYF. The CDR3 coding sequence is TGTGCCAGCAGCTTAGACGGACTAGCGGGAGGAGATACGCAGTATTTT.

V gene TRBV7-9 combines with J gene TRBJ2-5; 11 bases fit TRBD2. Germline V gene data show CDR1 as SEHNR and CDR2 as FQNEAQ (reference sequence). Trimming took 3 bases from V and 2 from J; bases not matched to a gene: 8. This CDR3 spans 17 amino acids. The CDR3 loop reads CASSFWVTSGKQETQYF. CDR3 in DNA: TGTGCCAGCAGCTTCTGGGTGACTAGCGGGAAACAAGAGACCCAGTACTTC.

This rearrangement joins TRBV30 to TRBJ2-5, with 9 positions matching TRBD2. The better agreement between TRBJ2-7 and the DNA end casts doubt on the J call. Germline V gives CDR1 GTSNPN, CDR2 SVGIG (reference sequence). The CDR3 loop spans 14 amino acids. CDR3 loop: CAWSVGAGGYEQYF. The CDR3, as DNA: TGTGCCTGGAGTGTCGGGGCGGGAGGGTACGAGCAGTACTTC.

This clone has a handful of counts. This chain connects TRBV10-1 to TRBJ2-5, with unresolved D. CDR3 length: 14 amino acids. Deletions cut 0 bases from V and 5 bases from J, with 10 bases between. Germline V gene sequence: CDR1 WNHNN, CDR2 SYGVQD (reference sequence). CDR3 DNA: TGCGCCAGCAGTGAGTCGACTCTTCGGGAGACCCAGTACTTC. Translating gives CASSESTLRETQYF.

The V and J genes are TRBV4-1 and TRBJ2-3; 9 bases agree with TRBD2. The CDR3 is made up of 17 amino acids. Germline CDR1 and CDR2: MGHRA and YSYEKL. With 0 bases clipped from V and 3 bases from J, the junction kept 7 bases outside the gene matches. CDR3 DNA sequence: TGCGCCAGCAGCCAAGACACTAGCGGGTACTTGACAGATACGCAGTATTTT. It specifies CASSQDTSGYLTDTQYF.

CDR3: CAGQGNEKLFF. CDR3 in DNA: TGTGCCGGACAGGGTAATGAAAAACTGTTTTTT. The chain employs TRBV30 and TRBJ1-4; 8 bases line up with TRBD1. The CDR3 has 11 residues. Per germline, CDR1 GTSNPN and CDR2 SVGIG (reference sequence). Trimming removed 8 bases from V and 4 bases from J; junction bases left unmatched: 0.

This chain links TRBV10-2 with TRBJ2-5; D possibly corresponds to TRBD2 (6 bases). This CDR3 spans 13 amino acids. Between the trimmed V and J ends, which lost 5 bases and 2 bases, there was a span of 9 bases. Germline CDR1 reads WSHSY; CDR2 reads SAAADI. The CDR3 loop reads CASSREVQETQYF. For the CDR3, the DNA is TGCGCCAGCAGTAGGGAGGTTCAAGAGACCCAGTACTTC.

The table lists this clone with a few counts. This rearrangement joins TRBV18 to TRBJ1-1, with 11 positions matching TRBD1. Looked up from germline, CDR1 is KGHSH and CDR2 is LQKENI. V was clipped by 3 bases and J by 0 bases; unmatched bases: 3. The length of the CDR3 is 16 residues. The CDR3 region is CASSPRDRGLNTEAFF. CDR3 bases: TGTGCCAGCTCACCCCGGGACAGGGGGTTGAACACTGAAGCTTTCTTT.